One sample yielded the 23 T cell receptor beta chains listed below, sequenced in a study of blood T cell repertoires in COVID-19. Only in-frame clones appear in the TCRdb table, and some are missing; sequencing was by immunoSEQ multiplex PCR. Of over 130,000 clones in the sample, 77% were seen once. The specimen sequenced was peripheral blood. These receptors all stem from a woman aged 45-65 years with active or convalescent COVID-19.

The chain couples TRBV7-3 to TRBJ1-2, with D hard to call. The CDR3 runs to 13 residues. Trimming shortened V by 3 bases and J by 8 bases, and 13 bases separated the two germline ends. CDR1 is SGHTA, CDR2 FQGTGA, per germline. CDR3 nucleotide sequence: TGTGCCAGCAGCTTTAATAGCGGGGTCGGCTACACCTTC. This sequence encodes CASSFNSGVGYTF.

The chain joins TRBV19 to TRBJ1-4; D is uncertain. Trimming removed 5 bases from V and 3 bases from J, with 10 bases in between. The CDR3 contains 14 residues. Germline CDR1 and CDR2: LNHDA and SQIVND (reference sequence). The CDR3 nucleotides read TGTGCCAGTAGTCCCCTTCGTTCTAATGAAAAACTGTTTTTT. Translating it yields CASSPLRSNEKLFF.

The chain combines TRBV5-1 with TRBJ2-2, with D unresolved. Germline lookup yields CDR1 SGHRS and CDR2 YFSETQ. This CDR3 is built from 13 residues. Trimming pared 1 base from V and 6 bases from J, leaving 7 bases between. The CDR3 region has the DNA TGCGCCAGCAGCTTGATTGTCGCCGGGGAGCTGTTTTTT. This codes for CASSLIVAGELFF.

The rearrangement joins TRBV11-1 to TRBJ1-2, with D perhaps matching TRBD1 (5 bases). The length of the CDR3 is 14 residues. Trimming took off 5 bases at V and 8 bases at J, with 18 bases between the two ends. Germline V CDR1 and CDR2: SGHAT, FQDESV (reference sequence). DNA of the CDR3: TGTGCCAGCAGCCCCAAGGGGAAGGCGGAGGGCTACACCTTC. It encodes CASSPKGKAEGYTF.

J is TRBJ2-5 and V is TRBV29-1; maybe TRBD2 (6 bases). The germline V gene encodes CDR1 SQVTM and CDR2 ANQGSEA. Trimming shortened V by 3 bases and J by 5 bases, and 13 bases separated the two germline ends. This CDR3 has 13 amino acids. CDR3 nucleotide sequence: TGCAGCGTTGAGACTAGTAGCCGGGAGACCCAGTACTTC. It is translated as CSVETSSRETQYF.

V is TRBV7-2 and J is TRBJ2-7; TRBD1 matches 7 bases. This CDR3 comprises 14 residues. Per the germline V gene, CDR1 is SGHTA and CDR2 is FQGNSA. The V and J ends lost 6 bases and 2 bases, in that order; junction bases with no gene match: 7. The CDR3 region is CASSDNRGPYEQYF. In DNA form, the CDR3 reads TGTGCCAGCAGTGACAACAGGGGCCCCTACGAGCAGTACTTC.

The J gene is TRBJ1-1, the V gene TRBV30, with D unresolved. V shed 0 bases and J shed 0 bases, with 5 bases lying between them. This CDR3 has 13 amino acids. The germline V gene encodes CDR1 GTSNPN and CDR2 SVGIG (reference sequence). This chain's CDR3 is CAWSVTMNTEAFF. DNA for the CDR3: TGTGCCTGGAGTGTAACAATGAACACTGAAGCTTTCTTT.

The chain couples TRBV9 to TRBJ1-2; 7 positions agree with TRBD1. Per germline, CDR1 SGDLS and CDR2 YYNGEE. The CDR3 has 13 amino acids. The junction had 0 bases not matched to a gene; V was cut back by 0 bases and J by 4 bases. Here the CDR3 reads CASSVAGGYGYTF. CDR3 sequence (DNA): TGTGCCAGCAGCGTAGCAGGGGGCTATGGCTACACCTTC.

This clone was counted ten times or more. The chain recombines TRBV5-5 with TRBJ2-5; 9 positions match TRBD1. The CDR3 spans 15 residues. Trimming at V came to 5 bases and at J to 0 bases, leaving 5 bases not matched to a gene. The germline CDR1 and CDR2 sequences are SGHKS and YYEKEE (reference sequence). The CDR3 reads CASRYRDRDQETQYF. In DNA, the CDR3 is TGTGCCAGCAGATACCGGGACAGGGACCAAGAGACCCAGTACTTC.

The chain recombines TRBV28 with TRBJ1-5; the D gene is possibly TRBD1 (6 bases). Trimming removed 6 bases from V and 1 base from J, with 13 bases in between. Germline V gene lookup returns CDR1 MDHEN and CDR2 SYDVKM. CDR3 length: 15 residues. CDR3 DNA: TGTGCCAGCAGCCTACAGGGCTGGAGCAATCAGCCCCAGCATTTT. This encodes CASSLQGWSNQPQHF.

The chain recombines TRBV2 with TRBJ2-1; D possibly corresponds to TRBD1 (6 bases). V was cut by 4 bases and J by 7 bases, with 14 bases left in between. In germline, CDR1 is SNHLY, CDR2 FYNNEI. The CDR3 sequence is 14 residues long. The CDR3 sequence: CASSATGSSNEQFF. For the CDR3, the DNA is TGTGCCAGCAGTGCCACAGGGTCCTCAAATGAGCAGTTCTTC.

This clone appeared many times. The chain combines TRBV6-5 with TRBJ1-6; TRBD1 matches at 7 bases. Germline V lookup: CDR1 MNHEY, CDR2 SVGAGI. V was pared by 6 bases and J by 9 bases, with 11 bases of the junction left unmatched. This CDR3 is 15 amino acids long. CDR3 region: CASSVRQGRSSPLHF. DNA for the CDR3: TGTGCCAGCAGCGTCAGACAGGGCCGTAGTTCACCCCTCCACTTT.

The chain recombines TRBV7-9 with TRBJ1-4; tentative D call: TRBD1 (5 bases). The CDR3 totals 13 residues. Germline loops: CDR1 SEHNR, CDR2 FQNEAQ (reference sequence). V was shortened by 9 bases and J by 7 bases, with 15 bases between the two germline ends. The CDR3 loop is CASERGLAEKLFF. The CDR3 coding sequence is TGTGCCAGTGAGAGGGGACTGGCTGAAAAACTGTTTTTT.

This clone occurred once. The chain joins TRBV5-6 to TRBJ1-2; D is perhaps TRBD1 (6 bases). The germline V and J ends were trimmed by 4 bases and 8 bases, with 12 bases remaining between them. The germline V gene encodes CDR1 SGHDT and CDR2 YYEEEE. The CDR3 is 12 residues long. CDR3 sequence reads: CASSKDSLGYTF. The CDR3 DNA reads TGTGCCAGCAGCAAGGACAGCCTGGGCTACACCTTC.

This clone was detected once. The chain links TRBV9 to TRBJ1-1; D not certain. The CDR3 consists of 13 residues. The germline V gene encodes CDR1 SGDLS and CDR2 YYNGEE. V shed 7 bases and J shed 1 base, with 11 bases lying between them. In DNA form, the CDR3 reads TGTGCCAGCGATGCAGGTCCGAACACTGAAGCTTTCTTT. This sequence encodes CASDAGPNTEAFF. Drawing the rest from reference TRBV9 and TRBJ1-1, the complete variable domain is DSGVTQTPKHLITATGQRVTLRCSPRSGDLSVYWYQQSLDQGLQFLIQYYNGEERAKGNILERFSAQQFPDLHSELNLSSLELGDSALYFCASDAGPNTEAFFGQGTRLTVV.

The chain recombines TRBV30 with TRBJ2-1; the D is unclear. CDR3 length: 14 residues. Per germline, CDR1 GTSNPN and CDR2 SVGIG (reference sequence). V lost 3 bases to trimming and J lost 0 bases, with 9 bases between them. The CDR3 sequence: CAWRTLSSYNEQFF. The CDR3 nucleotides are TGTGCCTGGAGAACCCTGAGCTCCTACAATGAGCAGTTCTTC.

J is TRBJ1-5 and V is TRBV19; 8 positions agree with TRBD1. Germline V CDR1 and CDR2: LNHDA, SQIVND (reference sequence). V was pared by 3 bases and J by 7 bases, with 8 bases of the junction left unmatched. There are 15 residues in the CDR3. The CDR3 DNA reads as TGTGCCAGTAGTATCCAGACAGGGGCGGGACAGCCCCAGCATTTT. It translates to CASSIQTGAGQPQHF. Together with reference TRBV19 and TRBJ1-5, the CDR3 gives the full variable domain: DGGITQSPKYLFRKEGQNVTLSCEQNLNHDAMYWYRQDPGQGLRLIYYSQIVNDFQKGDIAEGYSVSREKKESFPLTVTSAQKNPTAFYLCASSIQTGAGQPQHFGDGTRLSIL.

This clone ranks as medium-sized. The chain employs TRBV4-1 and TRBJ1-4, with 7 nucleotides matching TRBD1. V shed 7 bases, J shed 8 bases, and the junction held 7 bases outside the gene matches. The CDR3 contains 13 residues. Germline assignment: CDR1 MGHRA and CDR2 YSYEKL. This CDR3 is CASTRQGGEKLFF. The DNA for the CDR3 is TGCGCCAGCACACGACAGGGAGGCGAAAAACTGTTTTTT.

The CDR3 bases are TGTGCCAGCAGTTTTCTGGCTAGCGGCTACAATGAGCAGTTCTTC. Protein sequence: CASSFLASGYNEQFF. The chain has TRBV28 and TRBJ2-1, with TRBD2 matching 7 bases. The germline CDR1 and CDR2 sequences are MDHEN and SYDVKM. The CDR3 runs 15 residues. V lost 3 bases to trimming and J lost 3 bases; unmatched junction nucleotides: 5.

The chain couples TRBV6-5 to TRBJ2-1; 13 bases are a match to TRBD2. Germline V gene lookup returns CDR1 MNHEY and CDR2 SVGAGI. This CDR3 has 16 amino acids. With V trimmed by 4 bases and J by 7 bases, 7 bases remained unmatched. This CDR3 reads CASSSLGLAGNNEQFF. CDR3 DNA sequence: TGTGCCAGCAGTTCCCTGGGACTAGCGGGGAATAATGAGCAGTTCTTC.

This chain links TRBV10-1 with TRBJ2-1; 15 positions agree with TRBD2. The CDR3 length is 17 residues. Germline values: CDR1 WNHNN, CDR2 SYGVQD (reference sequence). V dropped 5 bases and J dropped 3; count of bases not matched to a gene: 5. CDR3 in amino acids: CASSLGLAGGDYNEQFF. Written as DNA, the CDR3 is TGCGCCAGCAGTTTGGGACTAGCGGGAGGTGACTACAATGAGCAGTTCTTC.

The chain couples TRBV19 to TRBJ1-1; 11 bases fit TRBD1. The CDR3 loop spans 16 amino acids. The V gene's germline CDR1 is LNHDA and CDR2 SQIVND (reference sequence). Unmatched junction bases numbered 8, after V lost 3 bases and J lost 5 bases. The CDR3, as DNA: TGTGCCAGTAGTATCCGAGGGACAGGGGGGTCTACTGAAGCTTTCTTT. This codes for CASSIRGTGGSTEAFF.

The chain uses TRBV10-3 and TRBJ2-5; D is ambiguous. Germline V lookup: CDR1 ENHRY, CDR2 SYGVKD. This CDR3 is built from 13 residues. With 0 bases removed from V and 2 bases from J, the gap between germline ends came to 4 bases. The CDR3 loop is CAISESSQETQYF. Written as DNA, the CDR3 is TGTGCCATCAGTGAGTCCAGTCAAGAGACCCAGTACTTC.